The rows below give T cell receptor beta chains drawn from one sample of a study of long-term antiretroviral therapy in people with HIV. Sequenced by immunoSEQ multiplex PCR; TCRdb stores in-frame clones only, minus some. Of about 39,000 clones listed, 86% were seen once; the top ten hold 4%. Sequencing used unsorted PBMCs, obtained 1.2 years after starting antiretroviral therapy. The receptors here all came from a woman between 45 and 65 years old with HIV. Both conserved end residues are part of each CDR3. Each record gives: CDR3 length, V gene, CDR3 protein.

cdr3_length: 13; v_call: TRBV30; cdr3_aa: CAWSADLSALQYF
cdr3_length: 14; v_call: TRBV9; cdr3_aa: CASSPGQGADTQYF
cdr3_length: 16; v_call: TRBV7-2; cdr3_aa: CASSLAAPGGNQPQHF
cdr3_length: 17; v_call: TRBV4-3; cdr3_aa: CASSQEYTLAGYEKLFF
cdr3_length: 14; v_call: TRBV7-9; cdr3_aa: CASSLAGTNEKLFF
cdr3_length: 11; v_call: TRBV10-3; cdr3_aa: CAISGERGGRF
cdr3_length: 13; v_call: TRBV5-1; cdr3_aa: CASSLADPYEQYF
cdr3_length: 14; v_call: TRBV7-8; cdr3_aa: CASSFTQGAYEQYF
cdr3_length: 14; v_call: TRBV30; cdr3_aa: CAWSSLEPQETQYF
cdr3_length: 15; v_call: TRBV5-1; cdr3_aa: CASSRTSGGYNEQFF
cdr3_length: 15; v_call: TRBV5-1; cdr3_aa: CASSLTADSYNEQFF
cdr3_length: 13; v_call: TRBV7-3; cdr3_aa: CASSIRKGDTQYF
cdr3_length: 14; v_call: TRBV6-1; cdr3_aa: CASSDGSGRETQYF
cdr3_length: 16; v_call: TRBV27; cdr3_aa: CASSTSGTGGSYEQYF
cdr3_length: 13; v_call: TRBV7-3; cdr3_aa: CASSLYPRNEQYF
cdr3_length: 13; v_call: TRBV6-7; cdr3_aa: CASILRTGYGYTF
cdr3_length: 13; v_call: TRBV2; cdr3_aa: CASSRTDNQPQHF
cdr3_length: 13; v_call: TRBV5-5; cdr3_aa: CASSLLRGDTQYF
cdr3_length: 15; v_call: TRBV6-1; cdr3_aa: CASSLRDRGLHEQYF
cdr3_length: 14; v_call: TRBV5-8; cdr3_aa: CASSFLATNEKLFF
cdr3_length: 15; v_call: TRBV18; cdr3_aa: CASSPEISSGNTIYF
cdr3_length: 15; v_call: TRBV7-3; cdr3_aa: CASSLSSGGAFTQYF
cdr3_length: 15; v_call: TRBV2; cdr3_aa: CASIGSRTGIYEQYF
cdr3_length: 15; v_call: TRBV4-1; cdr3_aa: CASSLEYRGPYEQYF
cdr3_length: 14; v_call: TRBV29-1; cdr3_aa: CSVAASGGADTQYF
cdr3_length: 15; v_call: TRBV6-5; cdr3_aa: CASRPRGSEGYGYTF
cdr3_length: 15; v_call: TRBV7-3; cdr3_aa: CASSLLAGETGELFF
cdr3_length: 16; v_call: TRBV21-1; cdr3_aa: CASSKAAVSSYNEQFF
cdr3_length: 11; v_call: TRBV6-1; cdr3_aa: CASRNQETQYF
cdr3_length: 14; v_call: TRBV6-5; cdr3_aa: CASSWAGVNSPLHF
cdr3_length: 15; v_call: TRBV6-5; cdr3_aa: CASSSQRSTNEKLFF
cdr3_length: 16; v_call: TRBV7-9; cdr3_aa: CASAPTPGDGSNEQFF
cdr3_length: 16; v_call: TRBV9; cdr3_aa: CASSYISGGALNEQFF
cdr3_length: 15; v_call: TRBV10-2; cdr3_aa: CASSFQGVVPGELFF
cdr3_length: 13; v_call: TRBV6-6; cdr3_aa: CASSLTGPYGYTF
cdr3_length: 15; v_call: TRBV4-2; cdr3_aa: CASSPLGGGVTEAFF
cdr3_length: 16; v_call: TRBV5-4; cdr3_aa: CASSSQRGGPTDTQYF
cdr3_length: 13; v_call: TRBV11-2; cdr3_aa: CASSFPLVKTQYF